These 2 T cell receptor beta chains were sequenced from one sample in a study of cytomegalovirus exposure and HLA in healthy donors. The PCR employed 60 Vbeta primers together with 13 Jbeta primers. Using immunoSEQ multiplex PCR, the repertoire was profiled, and TCRdb retains in-frame clones only, with some absent. Of 40,000 to 45,000 clones listed, approximately 80% are singletons. Material: PBMCs. All receptors derive from a man aged 30-40 years in good health and CMV-seronegative.

This clone occurred a few times. V is TRBV11-2 and J is TRBJ1-4; unclear D gene. Deletions cut 6 bases from V and 12 bases from J, with 14 bases between. The CDR3 spans 12 residues. The germline V gene has CDR1 SGHAT and CDR2 FQNNGV. CDR3 region: CASRPPFGELFF. CDR3 in DNA: TGTGCCAGCAGACCTCCTTTCGGGGAACTGTTTTTT.

This sequence joins TRBV30 and TRBJ1-2; 7 bases map to TRBD1. The length of the CDR3 is 14 residues. Germline loops: CDR1 GTSNPN, CDR2 SVGIG (reference sequence). J gave up 7 bases and V 2 bases, and 10 bases lay outside the gene matches. CDR3 sequence reads: CAWSPSRGQSGYTF. DNA of the CDR3: TGTGCCTGGAGTCCTTCGAGGGGACAGAGTGGCTACACCTTC.